The next 10 T cell receptor beta chains were all read from a single sample in a study of shared clonotypes between healthy human individuals. Data came from immunoSEQ multiplex PCR; TCRdb stores just in-frame clones and leaves some out. The data contain roughly 1,000,000 clones, approximately 80% of them singletons. The sample comprised memory CD4+ T cells from PBMCs. Subset denoted: CD45RA-negative fraction. These receptor sequences come from a man in his late teens or twenties in good health. Some clones in this sample may be carry-over from other donors' samples.

With regard to this clone: Other DNA sequences in this specimen translate into the identical CDR3. V gene TRBV18 combines with J gene TRBJ2-3; D remains unclear. The V end lost 1 base, the J end lost 4 bases, and 6 bases lay between the germline ends. From germline, CDR1 is KGHSH and CDR2 LQKENI. The CDR3 runs to 13 residues. In nucleotides, the CDR3 is TGTGCCAGCTCACCACGTGGACCAGATACGCAGTATTTT. Protein product: CASSPRGPDTQYF.

This clone has only one observation. DNA of the CDR3: TGTGCCAGCAGCACATGGGGTGCTGGGGCCAACGTCCTGACTTTC. This codes for CASSTWGAGANVLTF. The genes are TRBV28 and TRBJ2-6; the D is unclear. The CDR3 contains 15 residues. Trimming took off 6 bases at V and 2 bases at J, with 11 bases between the two ends. Germline CDR1 MDHEN, CDR2 SYDVKM. Filled out from reference TRBV28 and TRBJ2-6, the complete variable domain reads DVKVTQSSRYLVKRTGEKVFLECVQDMDHENMFWYRQDPGLGLRLIYFSYDVKMKEKGDIPEGYSVSREKKERFSLILESASTNQTSMYLCASSTWGAGANVLTFGAGSRLTVL.

This clone was seen just once. The chain carries TRBV7-2 and TRBJ2-7, with 7 bases identical to TRBD1. The J call may be faulty, since TRBJ2-5 better matches the DNA end. Germline CDR1 reads SGHTA; CDR2 reads FQGNSA. The CDR3 is 13 residues long. The CDR3 DNA follows: TGTGCCAGCAGCTTAAGACAGGGTGAGACCCAGTACTTC. Its translation is CASSLRQGETQYF.

The chain carries TRBV11-1 and TRBJ2-1; 13 nucleotides line up with TRBD2. V gave up 5 bases and J gave up 8 bases; unmatched junction bases: 6. Germline CDR1 reads SGHAT; CDR2 reads FQDESV (reference sequence). The CDR3 runs 15 residues. The CDR3 is CASSQGLAGVDEQFF. The CDR3, as DNA: TGTGCCAGCAGCCAAGGACTAGCGGGAGTTGATGAGCAGTTCTTC. Using reference TRBV11-1 and TRBJ2-1 for the parts outside the CDR3, the full variable domain is EAEVAQSPRYKITEKSQAVAFWCDPISGHATLYWYRQILGQGPELLVQFQDESVVDDSQLPKDRFSAERLKGVDSTLKIQPAELGDSAMYLCASSQGLAGVDEQFFGPGTRLTVL.

Remarks on this clone: Distinct nucleotide sequences in the sample also encode this CDR3. The rearrangement links TRBV19 to TRBJ1-1; D is ambiguous. The CDR3 is 13 amino acids. Trimming took off 5 bases at V and 1 base at J, with 8 bases between the two ends. CDR1 and CDR2 from the germline V gene are LNHDA and SQIVND (reference sequence). The CDR3 sequence: CASSVGRNTEAFF. CDR3 bases: TGTGCCAGTAGTGTCGGAAGGAACACTGAAGCTTTCTTT.

This clone has just a few counts. The V and J genes are TRBV30 and TRBJ1-4; D might be TRBD1 (6 bases). CDR3 size: 14 residues. Germline V lookup: CDR1 GTSNPN, CDR2 SVGIG (reference sequence). The V end was cut by 5 bases, the J end by 9 bases, with 19 bases between. CDR3 residues: CAWGRGGIEKKLFF. CDR3 DNA: TGTGCCTGGGGCAGGGGAGGGATCGAGAAAAAACTGTTTTTT.

The J gene is TRBJ2-7, the V gene TRBV4-1, with TRBD2 identical over 12 bases. The ends lost 3 bases at V and 5 bases at J; junction bases unmatched: 11. Germline V gene sequence: CDR1 MGHRA, CDR2 YSYEKL. The CDR3 consists of 17 residues. The CDR3 nucleotides read TGCGCCAGCAGCCACGGACAGACTAGCGGGAGAGGGGACGAGCAGTACTTC. This translates into CASSHGQTSGRGDEQYF.

The V and J genes are TRBV20-1 and TRBJ2-5; no firm D call. With 7 bases removed from V and 5 bases from J, the gap between germline ends came to 11 bases. Germline V gene data show CDR1 as DFQATT and CDR2 as SNEGSKA (reference sequence). The CDR3 has 11 residues. For the CDR3, the DNA is TGCAGTGGCGTCGGGTTCGAGACCCAGTACTTC. Protein product: CSGVGFETQYF.

Comment on this clone: The sample carries other DNA sequences with the same CDR3. The chain joins TRBV4-1 to TRBJ1-2; 9 nucleotides line up with TRBD1. The trim removed 4 bases at V and 3 bases at J, leaving 6 bases unmatched. CDR3 length: 15 residues. CDR1 and CDR2 (germline): MGHRA, YSYEKL. The CDR3 protein is CASSRDDRGYYGYTF. The CDR3, as DNA: TGCGCCAGCAGCCGGGACGACAGGGGGTACTATGGCTACACCTTC.

This rearrangement joins TRBV7-2 to TRBJ2-2; TRBD2 matches at 7 bases. CDR3 length equals 15 residues. V shed 2 bases and J 7 bases; nucleotides not matched to a gene: 7. Germline-derived CDR1 and CDR2 are SGHTA and FQGNSA. The CDR3 region is CASSLLGRADGELFF. CDR3 sequence (DNA): TGTGCCAGCAGCTTATTGGGGAGGGCCGACGGGGAGCTGTTTTTT.